The 23 T cell receptor beta chains given below trace back to one sample, sequenced in a study of blood T cell repertoires in COVID-19. This table comes from immunoSEQ multiplex PCR, and its TCRdb copy is limited to in-frame clones, with some not included. The sample consists of approximately 72,000 clones, around 85% of them appearing once. Material for sequencing was peripheral blood. The origin of the receptors is an elderly woman with active or convalescent COVID-19.

The chain has TRBV27 and TRBJ2-7, with 9 positions matching TRBD2. CDR1 and CDR2 from the germline V gene are MNHEY and SMNVEV (reference sequence). V was clipped by 6 bases and J by 4 bases; unmatched bases: 10. The CDR3 extends over 15 amino acids. The CDR3 DNA follows: TGTGCCAGCAGGCGTCTAGCGGGGCCTCAATACGAGCAGTACTTC. It codes for CASRRLAGPQYEQYF.

This clone was recorded only once. The chain recombines TRBV7-2 with TRBJ2-1; unclear D gene. The CDR3 loop spans 13 amino acids. Germline V gene sequence: CDR1 SGHTA, CDR2 FQGNSA. Trimming shortened V by 0 bases and J by 8 bases, and 8 bases separated the two germline ends. CDR3 in DNA: TGTGCCAGCAGCTTAGCCCCTAACTATGAGCAGTTCTTC. Translated, it gives CASSLAPNYEQFF. Complete variable domain (other parts from reference TRBV7-2 and TRBJ2-1): GAGVSQSPSNKVTEKGKDVELRCDPISGHTALYWYRQSLGQGLEFLIYFQGNSAPDKSGLPSDRFSAERTGGSVSTLTIQRTQQEDSAVYLCASSLAPNYEQFFGPGTRLTVL.

DNA of the CDR3: TGTGCCAGTAGTATGGCGCTAGGACAAAATTCACCCCTCCACTTT. It is translated as CASSMALGQNSPLHF. This chain connects TRBV19 to TRBJ1-6, with D perhaps matching TRBD1 (5 bases). Per the germline V gene, CDR1 is LNHDA and CDR2 is SQIVND (reference sequence). CDR3 size: 15 residues. V was clipped by 3 bases and J by 7 bases, with 13 bases between them. The whole variable domain, remainder taken from reference TRBV19 and TRBJ1-6, is DGGITQSPKYLFRKEGQNVTLSCEQNLNHDAMYWYRQDPGQGLRLIYYSQIVNDFQKGDIAEGYSVSREKKESFPLTVTSAQKNPTAFYLCASSMALGQNSPLHFGNGTRLTVT.

This rearrangement joins TRBV18 to TRBJ1-1; D is uncertain. The CDR3 length is 15 residues. CDR1 KGHSH and CDR2 LQKENI come from the germline V gene. V lost 1 base to trimming and J lost 0 bases, with 9 bases between them. CDR3 DNA: TGTGCCAGCTCACCACGGGAGGGCGTGAACACTGAAGCTTTCTTT. It translates to CASSPREGVNTEAFF.

The chain joins TRBV9 to TRBJ1-1; 12 bases are shared with TRBD1. The CDR3 totals 17 residues. Germline V gene lookup returns CDR1 SGDLS and CDR2 YYNGEE. J was trimmed by 5 bases and V by 3 bases; bases with no gene match: 11. CDR3 residues: CASSAYPGQGAGTEAFF. The CDR3 DNA is TGTGCCAGCAGCGCTTACCCGGGACAGGGGGCAGGGACTGAAGCTTTCTTT.

V and J are TRBV7-2 and TRBJ2-2; 7 bases are shared with TRBD2. The CDR3 runs to 15 residues. The J segment lost 7 bases and the V segment lost 5 bases, leaving 10 bases of the junction unmatched. The germline gives CDR1 SGHTA, CDR2 FQGNSA. The CDR3 bases are TGTGCCAGCAGCCCCCCTAGCGGAGGGATCGGGGAGCTGTTTTTT. It codes for CASSPPSGGIGELFF.

The table lists this clone with a count of one. The chain carries TRBV6-5 and TRBJ2-2; 9 bases map to TRBD1. The CDR3 is made up of 14 amino acids. The junction had 6 bases not matched to a gene; V was cut back by 6 bases and J by 7 bases. Germline loops: CDR1 MNHEY, CDR2 SVGAGI. For the CDR3, the DNA is TGTGCCAGCAGCCCACAGGGGGCGAACGGGGAGCTGTTTTTT. Its translation is CASSPQGANGELFF.

This chain links TRBV11-2 with TRBJ2-3, with TRBD2 matching over 8 bases. This CDR3 is built from 19 residues. Germline CDR1 and CDR2: SGHAT and FQNNGV. Trimming cost V 4 bases and J 2 bases; bases outside gene matches: 17. The chain's CDR3 is CASSSTGTRLGRITDTQYF. CDR3 nucleotide sequence: TGTGCCAGCAGCTCCACCGGGACTAGACTGGGTCGAATCACAGATACGCAGTATTTT.

The chain is built from TRBV19 and TRBJ1-4; 8 bases are a match to TRBD1. Germline trimming cut 4 bases from V and 5 bases from J; bases unmatched to any gene: 3. The CDR3 spans 14 residues. CDR1 and CDR2 (germline): LNHDA, SQIVND (reference sequence). CDR3 residues: CASSTNRGNEKLFF. DNA for the CDR3: TGTGCCAGTAGTACGAACAGGGGGAATGAAAAACTGTTTTTT. Drawing the rest from reference TRBV19 and TRBJ1-4, the complete variable domain is DGGITQSPKYLFRKEGQNVTLSCEQNLNHDAMYWYRQDPGQGLRLIYYSQIVNDFQKGDIAEGYSVSREKKESFPLTVTSAQKNPTAFYLCASSTNRGNEKLFFGSGTQLSVL.

Only a few counts were recorded for this clone. The chain has TRBV7-9 and TRBJ2-3; tentatively, D is TRBD1 (7 bases). The V gene lost 5 bases and the J gene lost 0 bases, with 24 bases spanning the gap. From germline, CDR1 is SEHNR and CDR2 FQNEAQ (reference sequence). This CDR3 is 19 amino acids long. The DNA of the CDR3 is TGTGCCAGCAGCCCCTACCCCCTTCGGAGGGGGCCAAGCACAGATACGCAGTATTTT. It specifies CASSPYPLRRGPSTDTQYF.

The genes are TRBV15 and TRBJ1-6; no definite D call. The V gene's germline CDR1 is LNHNV and CDR2 YYDKDF (reference sequence). The CDR3 runs 13 residues. Trimming took 0 bases from V and 7 from J, leaving 4 bases between them. The CDR3, as DNA: TGTGCCACCAGCAGAGACGCGAATTCACCCCTCCACTTT. It encodes CATSRDANSPLHF.

The chain employs TRBV5-6 and TRBJ1-2; 8 bases match TRBD1. This CDR3 is built from 16 residues. CDR1 and CDR2 from the germline V gene are SGHDT and YYEEEE. V was clipped by 0 bases and J by 2 bases; unmatched bases: 6. The DNA for the CDR3 is TGTGCCAGCAGCTTGGGGGACAGGTACATCAACTATGGCTACACCTTC. Encoded protein: CASSLGDRYINYGYTF.

The rearrangement links TRBV3-1 (or the pseudogene TRBV3-2) to TRBJ1-2, with a tentative D call TRBD1 (5 bases). Per germline, CDR1 LGHDT and CDR2 YNNKEL (reference sequence). The CDR3 spans 16 residues. V was trimmed by 0 bases and J by 5 bases, leaving 16 bases between them. The CDR3 is CASSQDRPGVGYGYTF. CDR3 coding DNA: TGTGCCAGCAGCCAAGATAGACCGGGGGTAGGGTATGGCTACACCTTC.

The chain uses TRBV27 and TRBJ1-5, with 7 bases lining up with TRBD1. With 5 bases clipped from V and 0 bases from J, the junction kept 16 bases outside the gene matches. CDR1 is MNHEY and CDR2 is SMNVEV in the germline V gene (reference sequence). This CDR3 has 19 amino acids. The chain's CDR3 is CASSGPRGQALYSNQPQHF. Written as DNA, the CDR3 is TGTGCCAGCAGTGGCCCGAGGGGGCAGGCCCTCTATAGCAATCAGCCCCAGCATTTT.

The chain is built from TRBV7-2 and TRBJ2-2; unclear D gene. Looked up from germline, CDR1 is SGHTA and CDR2 is FQGNSA. CDR3 length: 14 amino acids. V was clipped by 1 base and J by 6 bases, with 9 bases between them. CDR3 sequence: CASSLEQMAGELFF. The CDR3 nucleotides are TGTGCCAGCAGCTTAGAACAGATGGCCGGGGAGCTGTTTTTT.

The chain combines TRBV9 with TRBJ2-3, with TRBD2 matching over 9 bases. The CDR3 contains 15 residues. The V gene's germline CDR1 is SGDLS and CDR2 YYNGEE. The J segment lost 2 bases and the V segment lost 5 bases, leaving 6 bases of the junction unmatched. In DNA form, the CDR3 reads TGTGCCAGCAGACGAACTAGCGGGCCCACAGATACGCAGTATTTT. This sequence encodes CASRRTSGPTDTQYF.

This rearrangement joins TRBV12-5 to TRBJ2-3, with D maybe TRBD1 (5 bases). CDR1 and CDR2 (germline): LGHNT, FRNRAP. The CDR3 consists of 16 residues. V lost 1 base, J lost 2 bases, and 13 bases lay in between. The CDR3 DNA sequence: TGTGCTAGTGGTTTGGGAGCAGGGCCGTCCACAGATACGCAGTATTTT. This codes for CASGLGAGPSTDTQYF.

V and J are TRBV5-1 and TRBJ2-1, with 9 bases aligning to TRBD1. Germline V gives CDR1 SGHRS, CDR2 YFSETQ. J gave up 4 bases and V 4 bases, and 6 bases lay outside the gene matches. There are 15 residues in the CDR3. CDR3 nucleotides: TGCGCCAGCAGCGGGGGACAGGGAACGTACAATGAGCAGTTCTTC. Translated, it gives CASSGGQGTYNEQFF.

V is TRBV19 and J is TRBJ1-2; unclear D gene. This CDR3 comprises 14 residues. V was trimmed by 1 base and J by 4 bases, leaving 10 bases between them. Germline-derived CDR1 and CDR2 are LNHDA and SQIVND (reference sequence). In nucleotides, the CDR3 is TGTGCCAGTAGTATAGCCCCCGGGGTCTATGGCTACACCTTC. It is translated as CASSIAPGVYGYTF.

In nucleotides, the CDR3 is TGTGCCAGCAACTTGAATATAGGGGTATCTTCACCCCTCCACTTT. Its protein product is CASNLNIGVSSPLHF. This chain connects TRBV7-2 to TRBJ1-6; D possibly corresponds to TRBD1 (5 bases). CDR1 and CDR2 from the germline V gene are SGHTA and FQGNSA. V was pared by 7 bases and J by 9 bases, with 19 bases between. This CDR3 spans 15 amino acids.

The chain joins TRBV19 to TRBJ2-1, with D perhaps matching TRBD2 (7 bases). CDR1 is LNHDA and CDR2 is SQIVND in the germline V gene (reference sequence). This CDR3 spans 16 amino acids. V was shortened by 3 bases and J by 4 bases, with 16 bases between the two germline ends. CDR3 amino acids: CASSIGSGRGYNEQFF. In DNA form, the CDR3 reads TGTGCCAGTAGTATTGGTTCAGGGAGGGGGTACAATGAGCAGTTCTTC. The whole variable domain, remainder taken from reference TRBV19 and TRBJ2-1, is DGGITQSPKYLFRKEGQNVTLSCEQNLNHDAMYWYRQDPGQGLRLIYYSQIVNDFQKGDIAEGYSVSREKKESFPLTVTSAQKNPTAFYLCASSIGSGRGYNEQFFGPGTRLTVL.

The chain employs TRBV27 and TRBJ1-6; no reliable D call. In germline, CDR1 is MNHEY, CDR2 SMNVEV (reference sequence). The V gene lost 0 bases and the J gene lost 6 bases, with 9 bases spanning the gap. This CDR3 is 15 amino acids long. The CDR3 spells CASSLSMGVNSPLHF. Written as DNA, the CDR3 is TGTGCCAGCAGTTTATCAATGGGCGTTAATTCACCCCTCCACTTT.

The chain is built from TRBV7-9 and TRBJ1-2, with a weak D call TRBD1 (5 bases). The CDR3 covers 11 residues. CDR1 and CDR2 (germline): SEHNR, FQNEAQ (reference sequence). V lost 11 bases and J lost 5, with 12 bases in between. CDR3 nucleotides: TGTGCCTCCAGGGTCGTGTATGGCTACACCTTC. It translates to CASRVVYGYTF.